These T cell receptor beta chains were read from a single sample in a study of shared clonotypes between healthy human individuals. Using immunoSEQ multiplex PCR, the repertoire was profiled, and TCRdb retains in-frame clones only, with some absent. The data show about 600,000 clones, roughly 79% seen once. Sample: PBMCs. The receptors come from a woman in her forties in good health. Some clones in this sample may be carry-over from other donors' samples. CDR3s leave out the opening cysteine and the closing phenylalanine or tryptophan.

cdr3_aa | v_call
ASSLSGSTETQY | TRBV5-4
ASSYWDRPTGELF | TRBV5-1
ASTKRFAVYGYT | TRBV6-1
ASSKPTGGPQPQH | TRBV19
ASSLALEVEQY | TRBV7-2
ASMGLGGGQETQY | TRBV10-1
ASSHLRDRHNEQF | TRBV14
ASSLGTQETQY | TRBV7-9
ASSPRGRGDYEQY | TRBV18
ASSKQGSMNTEAF | TRBV19
ASSLWAGGTNEKLF | TRBV5-1
ASSLSLAGLTDTQY | TRBV5-1
ASSGDRSTDTQY | TRBV2
ASSLSSLAGGPYNEQF | TRBV27
AWRGEGPRRF | TRBV30
AWSTQGPEAF | TRBV30
ASSTWTGPGEQF | TRBV7-2
ASSPMTYGYT | TRBV7-2
ASSKGARDNEQF | TRBV19
ASRRGLAGVEQY | TRBV5-6
ASSKQGRLEQY | TRBV19
ASSKQGAENTEAF | TRBV6-1
ASSFTSGARGGYT | TRBV7-2
ASSKKTAHITDTQY | TRBV5-4
TSSPDGLAGAGGTDTQY | TRBV1
ASARDTTGYT | TRBV12-5
ASSWTGGQVITEAF | TRBV18
ASGLGVSGELF | TRBV7-9
ASSLTAGDGETQY | TRBV28
SVDWWTGSRYEQY | TRBV29-1
ATSPSLEYGYT | TRBV15
ASSIGTNSYEQY | TRBV19
ATSRTGATEAF | TRBV15
ASSELSGDRAREQY | TRBV2
ASSGTSNNQPQH | TRBV19
ATKKRGNPN | TRBV28
ASSPQTVSYEQY | TRBV2
ASSLVQGSSETQY | TRBV7-9
ASSLVGGDNDQPQH | TRBV7-8
ASSLVTGLGEQY | TRBV5-1
ASTKTSGTYNEQF | TRBV5-4
ASSVGASNEKLF | TRBV9
ASSLGGYKQY | TRBV7-8
ASSSPGLADLEGQY | TRBV5-6
ASSPRLGSAQETQY | TRBV14
ATSGSTDTQY | TRBV15